This TCR beta chain originates from a study of T cells in Graves' hyperthyroidism and ophthalmopathy. The study enrolled patients aged 18 to 65 with newly diagnosed hyperthyroidism of under 2 months' duration. Concerning this clonotype itself: Its matching antigen is unknown. A junction end diverges from the germline sequence, so it may reflect a read error.

Study findings and constraints: Using 13 V-J features, a model discriminated ophthalmopathy from stable hyperthyroidism. Blood also held most thyroid clonotypes expanded beyond 0.001.

This CDR3 region has 14 residues. Germline-derived CDR1 and CDR2 are SGHTA and FQGNSA. Template material for amplifying TCR beta CDR3 regions consisted of RNA transcripts. Using the HTBI primer set, a first-round RT-PCR was run on the TCR CDR3. TCRdb reanalysed the multiplex PCR reads using MiXCR and keeps one entry per CDR3 protein. This table has approximately 590,000 distinct CDR3 sequences, under 60% appearing once. Material for sequencing was peripheral blood or thyroid tissue (not recorded which). The sequence came from a woman under 30 with Graves' hyperthyroidism. The rearrangement joins TRBV7-2 to TRBJ1-1; no firm D call. The CDR3 spells CASSQDWKSTEAFF. The CDR3 DNA is TGCGCCAGCAGCCAAGATTGGAAGAGCACTGAAGCTTTCTTT.